This T cell receptor (beta chain) stems from a study of regulatory T cells in long-lasting Graves disease. General study findings and limits: Persistent disease was associated with favored TRBV28 usage and with favored use of TRBJ1-2 and TRBJ2-5. A greater number of public clonotypes (about 2,900) was shared by persistent patients than by new patients (about 890). Graves' patients with persistent disease showed TCR diversity lower than patients newly diagnosed.

Arm-PCR with iRepertoire HTBI primers amplified the CDR3 regions for these TCR beta libraries. One entry per CDR3 protein results from TCRdb running MiXCR on the multiplex PCR reads. The data contain fewer than 400,000 distinct CDR3 sequences, less than 25% of them singletons. Time point reported: persistent/refractory GD, antithyroid drugs over 5 years with positive TRAb. Construction of the TCR library relied on RNA isolated from PBMCs. Patients of an endocrinology department in Xi'an, China, were included. A few counts support this clonotype. Its antigen is still unknown. CDR3 length equals 17 residues. J lost 2 bases, V lost 1 base, and 11 bases had no gene match. CDR1 and CDR2 from the germline V gene are SGHTA and FQGNSA.

The material sequenced was peripheral blood mononuclear cells (PBMCs), taken when the disease was refractory, from a patient treated with antithyroid drugs. The receptor's source is a female donor with Graves disease. The V gene is TRBV7-2, the J gene TRBJ2-7; 7 bases map to TRBD1. CDR3 coding DNA: TGTGCCAGCAGCTTAGGTTGGACAGGCGATTCAACCTACGAGCAGTACTTC. It encodes CASSLGWTGDSTYEQYF.